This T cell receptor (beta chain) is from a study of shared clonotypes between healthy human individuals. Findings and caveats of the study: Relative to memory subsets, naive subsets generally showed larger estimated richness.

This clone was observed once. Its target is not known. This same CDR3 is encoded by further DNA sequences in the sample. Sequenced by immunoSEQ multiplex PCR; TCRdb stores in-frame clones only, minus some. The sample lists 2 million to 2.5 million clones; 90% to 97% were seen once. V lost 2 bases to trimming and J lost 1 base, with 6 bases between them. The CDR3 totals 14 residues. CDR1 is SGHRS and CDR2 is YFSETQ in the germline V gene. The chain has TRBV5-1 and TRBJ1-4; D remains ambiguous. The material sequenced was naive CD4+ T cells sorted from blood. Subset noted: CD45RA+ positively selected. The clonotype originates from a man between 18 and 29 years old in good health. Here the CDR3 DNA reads TGCGCCAGCAGCTTTGGAGGAACTAATGAAAAACTGTTTTTT. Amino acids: CASSFGGTNEKLFF. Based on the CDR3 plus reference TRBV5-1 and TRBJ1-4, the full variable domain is KAGVTQTPRYLIKTRGQQVTLSCSPISGHRSVSWYQQTPGQGLQFLFEYFSETQRNKGNFPGRFSGRQFSNSRSEMNVSTLELGDSALYLCASSFGGTNEKLFFGSGTQLSVL.